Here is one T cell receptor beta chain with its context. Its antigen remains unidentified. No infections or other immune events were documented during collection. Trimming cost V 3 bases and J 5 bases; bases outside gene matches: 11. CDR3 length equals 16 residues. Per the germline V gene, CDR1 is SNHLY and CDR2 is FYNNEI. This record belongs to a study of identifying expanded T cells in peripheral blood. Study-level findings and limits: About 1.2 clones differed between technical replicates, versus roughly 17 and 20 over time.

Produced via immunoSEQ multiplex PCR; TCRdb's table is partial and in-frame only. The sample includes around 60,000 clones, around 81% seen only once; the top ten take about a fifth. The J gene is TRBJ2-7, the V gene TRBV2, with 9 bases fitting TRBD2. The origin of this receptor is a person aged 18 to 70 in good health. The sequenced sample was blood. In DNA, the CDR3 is TGTGCCAGCAGTGAGATCTTGGCGGGAGGGCCGAACGAGCAGTACTTC. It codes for CASSEILAGGPNEQYF.